This TCR beta chain emerged from a study of cytomegalovirus exposure and HLA in healthy donors. Germline lookup yields CDR1 SNHLY and CDR2 FYNNEI. V was shortened by 6 bases and J by 2 bases, with 14 bases between the two germline ends. The CDR3 runs 14 residues. 13 Jbeta primers and 60 Vbeta primers were used for the PCR. Sequenced by immunoSEQ multiplex PCR; TCRdb stores in-frame clones only, minus some. The table lists about 140,000 clones, more than 70% of them singletons. This receptor was identified in a man younger than 45 in good health and CMV-seronegative. Sequencing used PBMCs. The genes are TRBV2 and TRBJ2-7; tentatively, D is TRBD2 (7 bases). DNA of the CDR3: TGTGCCAGCAGCGAGGGGGGGATCCCCTACGAGCAGTACTTC. Amino acid sequence: CASSEGGIPYEQYF.